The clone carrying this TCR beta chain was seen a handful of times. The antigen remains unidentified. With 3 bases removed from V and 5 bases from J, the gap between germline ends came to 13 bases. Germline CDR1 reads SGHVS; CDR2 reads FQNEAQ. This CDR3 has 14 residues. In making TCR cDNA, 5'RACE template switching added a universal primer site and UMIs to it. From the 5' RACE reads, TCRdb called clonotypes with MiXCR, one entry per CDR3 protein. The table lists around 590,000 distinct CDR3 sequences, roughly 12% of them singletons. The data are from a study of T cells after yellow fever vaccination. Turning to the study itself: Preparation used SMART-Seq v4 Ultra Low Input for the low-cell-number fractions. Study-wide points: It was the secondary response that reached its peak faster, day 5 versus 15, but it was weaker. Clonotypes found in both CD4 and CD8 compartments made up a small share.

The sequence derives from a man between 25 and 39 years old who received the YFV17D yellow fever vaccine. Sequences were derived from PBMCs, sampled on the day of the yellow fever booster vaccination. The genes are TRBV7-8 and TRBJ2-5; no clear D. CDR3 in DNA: TGTGCCAGCAGCTTGCTGGAGAGAAGGGAGACCCAGTACTTC. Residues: CASSLLERRETQYF.